One sample yielded the 23 T cell receptor beta chains listed below, sequenced in a study of blood T cell repertoires in COVID-19. Measured with immunoSEQ multiplex PCR; TCRdb has only the in-frame clones, and not every one. This table holds 150,000 or so clones, 75% to 90% found once. Sequenced input: peripheral blood. The receptors were sampled from a woman in her sixties with acute or convalescent COVID-19.

With regard to this clone: Other nucleotide sequences in the sample specify the same CDR3. The chain recombines TRBV11-3 with TRBJ2-5; 8 bases line up with TRBD1. The CDR3 is 15 residues long. Trimming took 0 bases from V and 2 from J; bases not matched to a gene: 2. Germline V gives CDR1 SGHNT, CDR2 YENEEA. In DNA, the CDR3 is TGTGCCAGCAGCTTAGAAGGGACAGGACAAGAGACCCAGTACTTC. This sequence encodes CASSLEGTGQETQYF.

In its sample, this clone was seen once. The chain is built from TRBV30 and TRBJ1-4; TRBD1 matches at 10 bases. The germline V gene encodes CDR1 GTSNPN and CDR2 SVGIG (reference sequence). Unmatched junction bases numbered 1, after V lost 0 bases and J lost 6 bases. The CDR3 loop spans 14 amino acids. Here the CDR3 reads CAWSVGQGDEKLFF. CDR3 sequence (DNA): TGTGCCTGGAGTGTAGGACAGGGGGATGAAAAACTGTTTTTT. Combining the CDR3 with reference TRBV30 and TRBJ1-4 gives the whole variable domain SQTIHQWPATLVQPVGSPLSLECTVEGTSNPNLYWYRQAAGRGLQLLFYSVGIGQISSEVPQNLSASRPQDRQFILSSKKLLLSDSGFYLCAWSVGQGDEKLFFGSGTQLSVL.

This chain uses TRBV11-2 with TRBJ2-7, with D tentatively TRBD1 (5 bases). This CDR3 has 15 amino acids. V was cut by 3 bases and J by 3 bases, with 15 bases left in between. Germline CDR1 SGHAT, CDR2 FQNNGV. The CDR3 reads CASSFRPGSLYEQYF. The DNA for the CDR3 is TGTGCCAGCAGCTTCAGGCCAGGGTCCCTCTACGAGCAGTACTTC. The full variable domain, with the rest looked up from reference TRBV11-2 and TRBJ2-7, is EAGVAQSPRYKIIEKRQSVAFWCNPISGHATLYWYQQILGQGPKLLIQFQNNGVVDDSQLPKDRFSAERLKGVDSTLKIQPAKLEDSAVYLCASSFRPGSLYEQYFGPGTRLTVT.

V is TRBV5-4 and J is TRBJ2-6; maybe TRBD2 (6 bases). CDR1 SGHNT and CDR2 YYREEE come from the germline V gene (reference sequence). V was trimmed by 3 bases and J by 1 base, leaving 14 bases between them. The CDR3 has 17 amino acids. CDR3 nucleotides: TGTGCCAGCAGCTCTCAAGTCCGGGGGTCTGGGGCCAACGTCCTGACTTTC. Its translation is CASSSQVRGSGANVLTF.

V usage is TRBV5-6 and J usage is TRBJ2-7, with D possibly being TRBD2 (6 bases). The CDR3 runs to 16 residues. Germline V lookup: CDR1 SGHDT, CDR2 YYEEEE. Trimming left V 5 bases short and J 3 bases short, with 21 bases between. DNA for the CDR3: TGTGCCAGCAGGGTGGGGGGTCGAGTCGAAGTCTACGAGCAGTACTTC. Translation: CASRVGGRVEVYEQYF.

This rearrangement joins TRBV6-2 or TRBV6-3 to TRBJ1-1, with D possibly matching TRBD1 (6 bases). V lost 6 bases and J 1 base, leaving 12 bases between the germline ends. Germline V gene lookup returns CDR1 MNHEY and CDR2 SVGEGT. The CDR3 has 14 residues. CDR3 in amino acids: CASSRLGGNTEAFF. The DNA for the CDR3 is TGTGCCAGCAGCAGGTTAGGGGGGAACACTGAAGCTTTCTTT.

The J gene is TRBJ1-3, the V gene TRBV19; D remains unclear. The CDR3 totals 15 residues. V was clipped by 9 bases and J by 0 bases, with 15 bases between them. CDR1 and CDR2 (germline): LNHDA, SQIVND (reference sequence). The CDR3 region has the DNA TGTGCCAGCAATCAGACACCTTACTCTGGAAACACCATATATTTT. It specifies CASNQTPYSGNTIYF.

The genes are TRBV5-1 and TRBJ2-5; TRBD2 might be the D (5 bases). The germline gives CDR1 SGHRS, CDR2 YFSETQ. CDR3 length: 15 residues. V was cut by 1 base and J by 3 bases, with 13 bases left in between. This CDR3 is CASSLQAGLKETQYF. CDR3 bases: TGCGCCAGCAGCTTGCAAGCAGGACTCAAAGAGACCCAGTACTTC.

This sequence joins TRBV20-1 and TRBJ1-2; no clear D. This CDR3 has 13 residues. V lost 3 bases and J 4 bases, leaving 12 bases between the germline ends. Germline-derived CDR1 and CDR2 are DFQATT and SNEGSKA (reference sequence). CDR3 amino acids: CSASLPVSYGYTF. In DNA form, the CDR3 reads TGCAGTGCTAGTCTACCCGTGAGCTATGGCTACACCTTC.

This chain joins TRBV11-3 and TRBJ2-5, with D unresolved. This CDR3 contains 13 residues. Germline V CDR1 and CDR2: SGHNT, YENEEA. V lost 5 bases and J 1 base, leaving 8 bases between the germline ends. CDR3 residues: CASSAPGQETQYF. Written as DNA, the CDR3 is TGTGCCAGCAGCGCTCCGGGCCAAGAGACCCAGTACTTC.

This clone appeared a single time. At one of its ends the junction is not consistent with the germline gene, which may arise from a read error. CDR3 sequence (DNA): TGTGCCAGAAGTTATCCCCAGCGCGAGCAGTACTTC. Translation gives CARSYPQREQYF. The chain couples TRBV6-2 or TRBV6-3 to TRBJ2-7; D ambiguous. Germline loops: CDR1 MNHEY, CDR2 SVGEGT. The CDR3 is made up of 12 amino acids.

The chain joins TRBV3-1 (or the pseudogene TRBV3-2) to TRBJ2-3; the D gene is possibly TRBD1 (6 bases). Germline V gene data show CDR1 as LGHDT and CDR2 as YNNKEL (reference sequence). Trimming removed 3 bases from V and 4 bases from J, with 17 bases in between. CDR3 length: 16 amino acids. In DNA, the CDR3 is TGTGCCAGCAGCCAGCCCCCCACAGGGAGAGCAGATACGCAGTATTTT. Translation gives CASSQPPTGRADTQYF.

The J gene is TRBJ2-1, the V gene TRBV18, with D perhaps matching TRBD2 (7 bases). Looked up from germline, CDR1 is KGHSH and CDR2 is LQKENI. The V and J ends lost 6 bases and 2 bases respectively, with 14 bases between them. This CDR3 has 15 residues. The CDR3, as DNA: TGTGCCAGCTCCTTACAGGGAGGGCCCTACAATGAGCAGTTCTTC. As protein: CASSLQGGPYNEQFF.

This clone has only a few counts. This chain connects TRBV7-9 to TRBJ2-2; D remains ambiguous. Trimming removed 2 bases from V and 7 bases from J, with 2 bases in between. The germline V gene encodes CDR1 SEHNR and CDR2 FQNEAQ (reference sequence). The CDR3 runs 11 residues. CDR3 in DNA: TGTGCCAGCAGCTTACACGGGGAGCTGTTTTTT. This encodes CASSLHGELFF.

The V call is TRBV4-3, the J call TRBJ1-2; the D gene is possibly TRBD1 (5 bases). CDR1 LGHNA and CDR2 YSLEER come from the germline V gene. The CDR3 extends over 16 amino acids. V was trimmed by 0 bases and J by 3 bases, leaving 14 bases between them. The CDR3 DNA is TGCGCCAGCAGCCAAGATAGTAGACAGACCTACTATGGCTACACCTTC. Its protein is CASSQDSRQTYYGYTF.

V is TRBV21-1 and J is TRBJ1-2. TRBV21-1 is listed as a pseudogene. CDR3 length: 10 residues. The CDR3, as DNA: TGTGCCAGCAGCCTATCTGGCTACACCTTC. Translating gives CASSLSGYTF.

The chain recombines TRBV28 with TRBJ2-3; 7 nucleotides align to TRBD2. The germline V gene has CDR1 MDHEN and CDR2 SYDVKM. V dropped 3 bases and J dropped 1; count of bases not matched to a gene: 4. The CDR3 loop spans 15 amino acids. The CDR3 coding sequence is TGTGCCAGCAGTTTGGGACGGGGGGGCACAGATACGCAGTATTTT. This sequence encodes CASSLGRGGTDTQYF.

With regard to this clone: The junction and the germline gene differ at one end; a read error may be behind it. This rearrangement joins TRBV7-7 to TRBJ2-2; 10 bases map to TRBD2. The CDR3 loop spans 16 amino acids. Germline values: CDR1 SSHAT, CDR2 FNYEAQ (reference sequence). The CDR3 nucleotides read TGTGCTAGCAGCCCGACTAGCGGGCCGAACACCGGGGAGCTGTTTTTT. It yields the protein CASSPTSGPNTGELFF.

This rearrangement joins TRBV21-1 to TRBJ2-4; the listed D gene, TRBD1, was not tested against the DNA. TRBV21-1 is deemed a pseudogene. The CDR3 runs to 19 residues. The DNA for the CDR3 is TGTGCCAGCAGCCGAACGGCAGGGGGCGAGACCCTAGCCAAAAACATTCAGTACTTC. This codes for CASSRTAGGETLAKNIQYF.

The chain links TRBV7-2 to TRBJ2-5; D may be TRBD1 (6 bases). V lost 5 bases and J lost 0, with 13 bases in between. This CDR3 has 15 amino acids. The V gene's germline CDR1 is SGHTA and CDR2 FQGNSA. CDR3 sequence: CASSADRTYQETQYF. In DNA form, the CDR3 reads TGTGCCAGCAGCGCTGACAGGACGTACCAAGAGACCCAGTACTTC. Looking up the rest from reference TRBV7-2 and TRBJ2-5 gives the full variable domain: GAGVSQSPSNKVTEKGKDVELRCDPISGHTALYWYRQSLGQGLEFLIYFQGNSAPDKSGLPSDRFSAERTGGSVSTLTIQRTQQEDSAVYLCASSADRTYQETQYFGPGTRLLVL.

The gene calls are TRBV27 and TRBJ2-3, with TRBD1 identical over 8 bases. V trimming: 4 bases; J trimming: 2 bases; junction bases outside the gene matches: 5. Germline values: CDR1 MNHEY, CDR2 SMNVEV (reference sequence). The CDR3 totals 15 residues. CDR3: CASSWRQGFTDTQYF. The DNA of the CDR3 is TGTGCCAGCAGTTGGAGACAGGGGTTCACAGATACGCAGTATTTT.

The chain combines TRBV6-5 with TRBJ1-2, with TRBD1 matching 7 bases. The CDR3 runs 14 residues. Germline-derived CDR1 and CDR2 are MNHEY and SVGAGI. V trimming: 5 bases; J trimming: 5 bases; junction bases outside the gene matches: 8. CDR3 amino acids: CASSKRAGGYGYTF. CDR3 sequence (DNA): TGTGCCAGCAGTAAGAGGGCAGGGGGATATGGCTACACCTTC.

The rearrangement uses TRBV15 and TRBJ1-4, with 9 bases lining up with TRBD1. The CDR3 spans 15 residues. Germline-derived CDR1 and CDR2 are LNHNV and YYDKDF (reference sequence). Trimming took 4 bases from V and 8 from J; bases not matched to a gene: 8. In DNA form, the CDR3 reads TGTGCCACCAGCAAGGGGACAGGGAAGGGAGAAAAACTGTTTTTT. Protein sequence: CATSKGTGKGEKLFF. The full variable domain, rest sourced from reference TRBV15 and TRBJ1-4, is DAMVIQNPRYQVTQFGKPVTLSCSQTLNHNVMYWYQQKSSQAPKLLFHYYDKDFNNEADTPDNFQSRRPNTSFCFLDIRSPGLGDTAMYLCATSKGTGKGEKLFFGSGTQLSVL.